The 6 T cell receptor beta chains below come from one sample, sequenced in a study of CD8+CD57+ T cells in acquired aplastic anemia. Template material for TCR beta VDJ and CDR3 profiling consisted of genomic DNA. TCRdb re-analysed the reads in MiXCR, keeping a single row per CDR3 protein. The sample lists some 280,000 distinct CDR3 sequences; about 56% were seen once. The specimen was sorted CD4+, CD8+, or CD8+CD57+ T cells (not recorded which) from PBMCs. These receptors originate from a human donor with severe aplastic anemia or a healthy control (not recorded which).

This chain joins TRBV5-1 and TRBJ1-1, with 7 bases matching TRBD1. Germline V CDR1 and CDR2: SGHRS, YFSETQ. CDR3 size: 13 residues. Unmatched junction bases numbered 2, after V lost 5 bases and J lost 1 base. This CDR3 reads CASRGTENTEAFF. CDR3 nucleotide sequence: TGCGCCAGCAGAGGGACAGAGAACACTGAAGCTTTCTTT.

This clonotype came up once. This chain joins TRBV10-3 and TRBJ1-1; the D gene is possibly TRBD1 (5 bases). V lost 11 bases and J lost 4, with 17 bases in between. The CDR3 has 13 amino acids. CDR1 and CDR2 from the germline V gene are ENHRY and SYGVKD. CDR3 DNA sequence: TGTGCCGTCGGGGGGGAGGGGATCACTGAAGCTTTCTTT. This encodes CAVGGEGITEAFF.

This clonotype was detected many times. CDR3 loop: CASTPLIPNTEAFF. CDR3 nucleotide sequence: TGTGCCAGCACCCCCCTCATTCCGAACACTGAAGCTTTCTTT. J is TRBJ1-1 and V is TRBV7-9; no firm D call. Germline V gene lookup returns CDR1 SEHNR and CDR2 FQNEAQ (reference sequence). Trimming removed 7 bases at V and 1 base at J, with 13 bases between. This CDR3 comprises 14 residues.

This clonotype was counted between two and nine times. The V gene is TRBV10-3, the J gene TRBJ1-1, with a tentative D call TRBD1 (6 bases). Germline V gives CDR1 ENHRY, CDR2 SYGVKD. Trimming took 6 bases from V and 1 from J, leaving 6 bases between them. CDR3 length equals 12 residues. The CDR3 reads CAIRTGNTEAFF. The CDR3 DNA reads as TGTGCCATCAGGACAGGGAACACTGAAGCTTTCTTT.

About this clonotype: Mismatch with germline at one junction end may stem from a read error. The gene calls are TRBV20-1 and TRBJ2-7; 14 bases map to TRBD2. Germline CDR1 reads DFQATT; CDR2 reads SNEGSKA (reference sequence). The CDR3 runs 16 residues. The CDR3 sequence is CSARDTGLAGGYERYF. In DNA, the CDR3 is TGCAGTGCTAGGGATACCGGACTAGCGGGAGGCTACGAGCGGTACTTC.

The chain combines TRBV7-9 with TRBJ2-7; D call uncertain. The CDR3 extends over 12 amino acids. V was cut by 2 bases and J by 6 bases, with 8 bases left in between. CDR1 is SEHNR, CDR2 FQNEAQ, per germline (reference sequence). CDR3 bases: TGTGCCAGCAGCTTAATACCGGGCGAGCAGTACTTC. Its translation is CASSLIPGEQYF.